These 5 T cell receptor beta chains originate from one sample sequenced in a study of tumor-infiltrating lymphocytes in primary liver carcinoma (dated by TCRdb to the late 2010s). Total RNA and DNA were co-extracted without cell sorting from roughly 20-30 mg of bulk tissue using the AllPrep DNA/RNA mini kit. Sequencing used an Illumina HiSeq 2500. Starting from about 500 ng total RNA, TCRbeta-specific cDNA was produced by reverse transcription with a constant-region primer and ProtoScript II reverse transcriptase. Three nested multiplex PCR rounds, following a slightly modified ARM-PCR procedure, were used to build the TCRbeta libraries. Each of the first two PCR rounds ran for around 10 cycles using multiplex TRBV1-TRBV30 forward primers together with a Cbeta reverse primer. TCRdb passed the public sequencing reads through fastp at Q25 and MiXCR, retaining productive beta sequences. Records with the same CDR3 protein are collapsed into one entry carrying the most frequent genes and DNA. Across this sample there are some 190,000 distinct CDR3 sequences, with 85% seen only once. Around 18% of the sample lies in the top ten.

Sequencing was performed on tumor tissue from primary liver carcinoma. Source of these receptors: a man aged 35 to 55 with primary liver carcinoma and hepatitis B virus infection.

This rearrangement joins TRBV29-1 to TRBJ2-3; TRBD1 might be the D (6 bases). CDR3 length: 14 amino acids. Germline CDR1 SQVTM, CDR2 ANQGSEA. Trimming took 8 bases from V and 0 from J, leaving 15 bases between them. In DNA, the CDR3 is TGCAGCAAACAGGTACAGGGAAGCACAGATACGCAGTATTTT. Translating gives CSKQVQGSTDTQYF.

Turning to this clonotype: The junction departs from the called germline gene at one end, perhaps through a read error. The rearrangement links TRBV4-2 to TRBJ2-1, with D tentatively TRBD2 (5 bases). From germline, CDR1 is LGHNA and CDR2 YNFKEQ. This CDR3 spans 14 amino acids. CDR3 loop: CASSQELVANEQFF. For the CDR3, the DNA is TGTGCCAGCAGCCAAGAACTAGTAGCGAATGAGCAATTCTTC.

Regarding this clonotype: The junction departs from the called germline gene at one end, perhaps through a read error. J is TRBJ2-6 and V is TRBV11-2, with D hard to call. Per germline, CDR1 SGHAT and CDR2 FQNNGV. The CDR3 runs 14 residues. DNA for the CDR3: TGTGCCACCAGCATAGATGATTGGGCCAAGGTCCTGACTTTC. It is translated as CATSIDDWAKVLTF.

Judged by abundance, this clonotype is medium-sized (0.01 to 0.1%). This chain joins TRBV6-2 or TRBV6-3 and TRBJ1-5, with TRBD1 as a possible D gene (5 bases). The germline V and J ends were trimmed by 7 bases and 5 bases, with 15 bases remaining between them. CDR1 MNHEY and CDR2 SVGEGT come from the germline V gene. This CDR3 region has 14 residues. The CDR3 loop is CASTLVKGDQPQHF. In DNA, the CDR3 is TGTGCCAGCACCCTGGTGAAAGGGGATCAGCCCCAGCATTTT.

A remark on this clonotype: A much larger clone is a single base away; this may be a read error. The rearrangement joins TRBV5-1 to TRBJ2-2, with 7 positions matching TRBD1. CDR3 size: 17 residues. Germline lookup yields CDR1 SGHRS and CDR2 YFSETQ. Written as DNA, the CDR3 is TGCGCCTGCAGCCATCGGCTCGACAGGGTGAACACCGGGGAGCTGTTTTTT. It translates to CACSHRLDRVNTGELFF.